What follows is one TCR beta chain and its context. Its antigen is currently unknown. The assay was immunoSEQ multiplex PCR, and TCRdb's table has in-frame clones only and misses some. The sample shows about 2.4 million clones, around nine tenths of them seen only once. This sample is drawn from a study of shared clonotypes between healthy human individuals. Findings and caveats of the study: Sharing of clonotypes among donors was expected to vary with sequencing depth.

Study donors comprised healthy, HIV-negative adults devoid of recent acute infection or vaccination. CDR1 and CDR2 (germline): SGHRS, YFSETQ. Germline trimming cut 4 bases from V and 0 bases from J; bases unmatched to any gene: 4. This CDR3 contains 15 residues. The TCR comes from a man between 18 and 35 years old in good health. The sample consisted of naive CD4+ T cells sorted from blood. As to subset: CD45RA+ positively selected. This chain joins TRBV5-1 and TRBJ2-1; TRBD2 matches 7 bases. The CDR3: CASSPREPSYNEQFF. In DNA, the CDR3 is TGCGCCAGCAGCCCGCGGGAGCCCTCCTACAATGAGCAGTTCTTC.